Listed below are T cell receptor beta chains from one sample, sequenced in a study of T cells in narcolepsy. Here immunoSEQ multiplex PCR was the method, and the copy in TCRdb shows in-frame clones only, minus some. Among more than 20,000 clones listed, approximately 82% were seen once. The sequencing sample was made of memory (CD45RA-) CD4+ T cells from blood. The receptors were sampled from a human donor in good health. CDR3s include the opening cysteine and the closing phenylalanine or tryptophan. The order of the fields is CDR3 protein, CDR3 DNA, clone size, D gene, V gene, J gene. D genes are given only for firm matches. The listing skips clone size in some rows; elsewhere it reads once, few, many or a size class.

CDR3: CASSYTGGGIAYEQYF
DNA: TGTGCCAGCAGTTACACGGGAGGGGGCATCGCCTACGAGCAGTACTTC
size: NA
D: NA
V: TRBV6-5
J: TRBJ2-7

CDR3: CATRGLGQGNNEQFF
DNA: TGTGCCACCAGAGGACTGGGACAGGGAAACAATGAGCAGTTCTTC
size: NA
D: TRBD1
V: TRBV6-1
J: TRBJ2-1

CDR3: CASGFLGNQPQHF
DNA: TGTGCCAGCGGGTTTTTAGGCAATCAGCCCCAGCATTTT
size: NA
D: NA
V: TRBV28
J: TRBJ1-5

CDR3: CASSESRGSGANVLTF
DNA: TGTGCCAGCAGTGAATCAAGGGGCTCTGGGGCCAACGTCCTGACTTTC
size: NA
D: NA
V: TRBV25-1
J: TRBJ2-6

CDR3: CASSQDRMGGEQFF
DNA: TGCGCCAGCAGCCAAGATCGTATGGGGGGGGAGCAGTTCTTC
size: NA
D: TRBD2
V: TRBV4-3
J: TRBJ2-1

CDR3: CASSRQGAAMNTEAFF
DNA: TGTGCCAGTAGTAGACAGGGGGCGGCAATGAACACTGAAGCTTTCTTT
size: NA
D: TRBD1
V: TRBV19
J: TRBJ1-1

CDR3: CASSLESRGSTEAFF
DNA: TGCGCCAGCAGCTTGGAGAGTCGGGGGAGCACTGAAGCTTTCTTT
size: NA
D: NA
V: TRBV5-1
J: TRBJ1-1

CDR3: CASSARQNTEAFF
DNA: TGTGCCAGCAGCGCAAGACAGAACACTGAAGCTTTCTTT
size: NA
D: NA
V: TRBV9
J: TRBJ1-1

CDR3: CASTNELSNEKLFF
DNA: TGTGCCAGCACCAACGAACTTAGTAATGAAAAACTGTTTTTT
size: NA
D: NA
V: TRBV7-9
J: TRBJ1-4

CDR3: CASSQIRTGTGELFF
DNA: TGCGCCAGCAGCCAAATACGGACAGGAACCGGGGAGCTGTTTTTT
size: once
D: TRBD1
V: TRBV5-1
J: TRBJ2-2

CDR3: CASSLAGQGNYGYTF
DNA: TGCGCCAGCAGCTTGGCAGGACAGGGAAACTATGGCTACACCTTC
size: NA
D: TRBD1
V: TRBV5-1
J: TRBJ1-2

CDR3: CASSEARGAARAHF
DNA: TGTGCCAGCAGTGAAGCGCGGGGGGCCGCGCGAGCCCACTTT
size: NA
D: NA
V: TRBV2
J: TRBJ1-1

CDR3: CASSLDFKGSGGYTF
DNA: TGTGCCAGCAGCTTAGATTTTAAGGGCTCTGGAGGCTACACCTTC
size: NA
D: NA
V: TRBV7-2
J: TRBJ1-2

CDR3: CASSLYTSGNTTYF
DNA: TGTGCCAGCAGCTTATACACCTCTGGAAACACCACATATTTT
size: NA
D: NA
V: TRBV7-8
J: TRBJ1-3

CDR3: CACSRGQVNTEAFF
DNA: TGTGCCTGCAGTCGGGGACAGGTGAACACTGAAGCTTTCTTT
size: NA
D: TRBD1
V: TRBV6-5
J: TRBJ1-1

CDR3: CASSLGLAGTDTQYF
DNA: TGTGCCAGCAGCTTGGGTCTAGCGGGGACAGATACGCAGTATTTT
size: NA
D: TRBD2
V: TRBV5-6
J: TRBJ2-3

CDR3: CASSHRPLYGYTF
DNA: TGTGCCAGCAGCCATCGGCCCTTATATGGCTACACCTTC
size: NA
D: NA
V: TRBV2
J: TRBJ1-2

CDR3: CASSPAGVGSPLHF
DNA: TGCGCCAGCAGCCCGGCAGGCGTGGGTTCACCCCTCCACTTT
size: NA
D: NA
V: TRBV4-3
J: TRBJ1-6

CDR3: CASSQQGVNGYTF
DNA: TGTGCCAGCAGCCAACAGGGGGTCAACGGCTACACCTTC
size: NA
D: TRBD1
V: TRBV6-5
J: TRBJ1-2

CDR3: CASSSVGGNTEAFF
DNA: TGTGCCAGCAGCTCAGTTGGGGGAAACACTGAAGCTTTCTTT
size: NA
D: NA
V: TRBV5-4
J: TRBJ1-1

CDR3: CASSFKGQNTEAFF
DNA: TGCGCCAGCAGCTTCAAGGGCCAAAACACTGAAGCTTTCTTT
size: NA
D: NA
V: TRBV5-1
J: TRBJ1-1

CDR3: CASSPVVDTQYF
DNA: TGTGCCAGCAGCCCAGTGGTAGATACGCAGTATTTT
size: NA
D: NA
V: TRBV7-9
J: TRBJ2-3

CDR3: CASSMGYEQYF
DNA: TGTGCCAGTAGTATGGGGTACGAGCAGTACTTC
size: few
D: NA
V: TRBV19
J: TRBJ2-7

CDR3: CASRLGLGQPQHF
DNA: TGTGCCAGCCGACTAGGGTTGGGTCAGCCCCAGCATTTT
size: once
D: NA
V: TRBV5-5
J: TRBJ1-5

CDR3: CASRSLGSADTQYF
DNA: TGTGCCAGCAGGTCCCTAGGCAGTGCAGATACGCAGTATTTT
size: NA
D: NA
V: TRBV7-2
J: TRBJ2-3

CDR3: CASSYQDTQYF
DNA: TGTGCCAGCAGTTATCAGGATACGCAGTATTTT
size: NA
D: NA
V: TRBV6-6
J: TRBJ2-3

CDR3: CASSQDRGDNQPQHF
DNA: TGTGCCAGCAGCCAGGACAGGGGTGACAATCAGCCCCAGCATTTT
size: NA
D: TRBD1
V: TRBV7-8
J: TRBJ1-5

CDR3: CASSSAALTGELFF
DNA: TGCGCCAGCAGCTCGGCGGCCTTGACCGGGGAGCTGTTTTTT
size: NA
D: NA
V: TRBV5-1
J: TRBJ2-2

CDR3: CASSLYQPPGQGARGYTF
DNA: TGTGCCAGCAGTCTCTACCAGCCACCGGGACAGGGGGCTCGGGGCTACACCTTC
size: NA
D: TRBD1
V: TRBV27
J: TRBJ1-2

CDR3: CASSVSIPTGGEQYF
DNA: TGTGCCAGCAGTGTCTCCATCCCAACAGGGGGCGAGCAGTACTTC
size: NA
D: TRBD1
V: TRBV5-5
J: TRBJ2-7

CDR3: CATRGTSLVEQFF
DNA: TGTGCCACCAGGGGGACTAGTCTCGTTGAGCAGTTCTTC
size: NA
D: NA
V: TRBV10-3
J: TRBJ2-1

CDR3: CASSPSRGNQPQHF
DNA: TGTGCCAGCAGCCCCAGTAGGGGTAATCAGCCCCAGCATTTT
size: NA
D: NA
V: TRBV7-8
J: TRBJ1-5

CDR3: CASLPGWTVVGAFF
DNA: TGTGCCAGCCTCCCAGGGTGGACAGTGGTGGGAGCTTTCTTT
size: few
D: NA
V: TRBV6-1
J: TRBJ1-1

CDR3: CASSRGGSYNEQFF
DNA: TGTGCCAGCAGCCGGGGGGGCTCCTACAATGAGCAGTTCTTC
size: NA
D: TRBD2
V: TRBV14
J: TRBJ2-1

CDR3: CASSLVATNEQFF
DNA: TGTGCCAGCAGCTTAGTGGCTACCAATGAGCAGTTCTTC
size: few
D: NA
V: TRBV7-9
J: TRBJ2-1

CDR3: CASSLSGTSQETQYF
DNA: TGCGCCAGCAGCTTAAGCGGGACTTCCCAAGAGACCCAGTACTTC
size: few
D: TRBD2
V: TRBV5-1
J: TRBJ2-5

CDR3: CASSVQGSSYEQYF
DNA: TGTGCCAGCAGCGTGCAGGGAAGCTCCTACGAGCAGTACTTC
size: NA
D: NA
V: TRBV9
J: TRBJ2-7

CDR3: CASSLASGAYPPLHF
DNA: TGTGCCAGCAGCTTGGCGTCAGGGGCTTATCCACCCCTCCACTTT
size: NA
D: NA
V: TRBV5-6
J: TRBJ1-6

CDR3: CASSGTIAGGGDTQYF
DNA: TGCGCCAGCAGCGGCACCATAGCGGGGGGCGGGGATACGCAGTATTTT
size: NA
D: TRBD2
V: TRBV5-1
J: TRBJ2-3

CDR3: CASSQVATGWVEKLFF
DNA: TGTGCCAGCAGCCAAGTTGCGACAGGGTGGGTGGAAAAACTGTTTTTT
size: NA
D: TRBD1
V: TRBV4-2
J: TRBJ1-4

CDR3: CASSPVLGGPNSPLHF
DNA: TGTGCCAGTAGTCCGGTGCTCGGGGGCCCCAATTCACCCCTCCACTTT
size: NA
D: NA
V: TRBV19
J: TRBJ1-6

CDR3: CASSLEGTAFYGYTF
DNA: TGTGCCAGCAGCTTGGAAGGGACAGCTTTCTATGGCTACACCTTC
size: NA
D: TRBD1
V: TRBV5-6
J: TRBJ1-2

CDR3: CASRPQGRNTEAFF
DNA: TGTGCCAGCAGACCACAGGGACGAAACACTGAAGCTTTCTTT
size: few
D: NA
V: TRBV6-5
J: TRBJ1-1

CDR3: CASSVVTSGPQHF
DNA: TGTGCCAGCAGCGTAGTAACCTCGGGCCCCCAGCATTTT
size: NA
D: NA
V: TRBV9
J: TRBJ1-5

CDR3: CASRSRSGGHEQYF
DNA: TGTGCCAGCAGGTCGCGGAGCGGGGGCCACGAGCAGTACTTC
size: NA
D: TRBD2
V: TRBV11-2
J: TRBJ2-7

CDR3: CASNRVFGYEQYF
DNA: TGTGCCAGCAATAGGGTGTTCGGGTACGAGCAGTACTTC
size: NA
D: NA
V: TRBV6-1
J: TRBJ2-7

CDR3: CASSQDSESGQPQHF
DNA: TGCGCCAGCAGCCAAGATTCAGAAAGCGGTCAGCCCCAGCATTTT
size: few
D: NA
V: TRBV4-3
J: TRBJ1-5

CDR3: CASSRTGGGRTEAFF
DNA: TGTGCCAGCAGTAGGACAGGGGGCGGACGGACTGAAGCTTTCTTT
size: NA
D: TRBD1
V: TRBV6-6
J: TRBJ1-1

CDR3: CASSLEWGNSPLHF
DNA: TGTGCCAGCAGCTTAGAGTGGGGTAATTCACCCCTCCACTTT
size: NA
D: NA
V: TRBV11-1
J: TRBJ1-6

CDR3: CASSLGSESSYNEQFF
DNA: TGTGCCAGCAGCTTAGGATCGGAATCTAGCTACAATGAGCAGTTCTTC
size: NA
D: NA
V: TRBV11-2
J: TRBJ2-1